This entry is about one T cell receptor (beta chain). Its cognate antigen is unknown. CDR3 length: 15 amino acids. Per the germline V gene, CDR1 is SGDLS and CDR2 is YYNGEE. V was trimmed by 2 bases and J by 3 bases, leaving 15 bases between them. Terminally differentiated effector memory CD45RA+ cells were left out of the naive CD8 fraction, which was CD45RO-negative and positively selected for CCR7. Sequencing was performed with immunoSEQ multiplex PCR; in TCRdb, only in-frame clones are kept and a portion is missing. This sample has around 2,000,000 clones, with about 93% found just once. The sample originates from a study of shared clonotypes between healthy human individuals. Whole-study results and caveats: Clonotypes that were shared across a handful of donors made up 4.5% to 5% of naive CD4 clonotypes.

The rearrangement joins TRBV9 to TRBJ2-7; D is unclear. This TCR was recovered from a man between 18 and 29 years old in good health. Some clones in this sample may be carry-over from other donors' samples. Sequencing was done on a sample of naive CD8+ T cells from PBMCs. The CDR3 here is CASSVSPGLNYEQYF. CDR3 nucleotide sequence: TGTGCCAGCAGCGTTTCCCCCGGCCTTAACTACGAGCAGTACTTC.